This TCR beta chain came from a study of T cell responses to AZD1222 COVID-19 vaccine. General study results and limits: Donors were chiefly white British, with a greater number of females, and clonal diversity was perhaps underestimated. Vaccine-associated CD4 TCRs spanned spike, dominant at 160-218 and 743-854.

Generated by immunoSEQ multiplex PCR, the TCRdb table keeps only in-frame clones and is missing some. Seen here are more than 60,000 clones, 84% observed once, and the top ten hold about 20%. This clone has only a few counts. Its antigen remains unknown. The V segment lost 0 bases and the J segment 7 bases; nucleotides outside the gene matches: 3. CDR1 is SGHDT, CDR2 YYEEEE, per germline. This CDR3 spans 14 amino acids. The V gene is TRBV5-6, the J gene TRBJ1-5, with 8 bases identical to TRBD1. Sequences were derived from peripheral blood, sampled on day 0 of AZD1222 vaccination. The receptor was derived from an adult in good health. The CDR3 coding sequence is TGTGCCAGCAGCTTGGGACAGGGGAGACAGCCCCAGCATTTT. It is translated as CASSLGQGRQPQHF.